This T cell receptor beta chain was observed in a study of blood T cells in healthy people across ages. General study points: Percentage of naive T cells showed a strong correlation with TCR beta diversity. Calculation of diversity from one million T cells yielded estimates considered to be underestimates.

A sample-barcoded 5' primer and a J-beta primer mix were used in a second PCR of roughly 6 to 11 cycles. All cDNA molecules were each tagged by a template-switch adaptor with 12 random nucleotides. Using its own MiXCR run on the 5' RACE reads, TCRdb lists one record per CDR3 protein. The sample comprises around 1.5 million distinct CDR3 sequences, approximately 32% of which are singletons, and about 10% rests with the top ten. A remark on this clonotype: Its antigen is as yet unknown.

The draw of peripheral blood yielded 8.5 to 10 milliliters from each donor. Per germline, CDR1 SEHNR and CDR2 FQNEAQ (reference sequence). The CDR3 loop spans 16 amino acids. With 4 bases clipped from V and 3 bases from J, the junction kept 8 bases outside the gene matches. Input material: blood. The chain is built from TRBV7-9 and TRBJ1-2; 10 positions match TRBD1. The sequence came from a woman aged 30 to 39 in good health. The DNA for the CDR3 is TGTGCCAGCAGCTGGGGACAGGGGCTGCTTGACTATGGCTACACCTTC. This codes for CASSWGQGLLDYGYTF.